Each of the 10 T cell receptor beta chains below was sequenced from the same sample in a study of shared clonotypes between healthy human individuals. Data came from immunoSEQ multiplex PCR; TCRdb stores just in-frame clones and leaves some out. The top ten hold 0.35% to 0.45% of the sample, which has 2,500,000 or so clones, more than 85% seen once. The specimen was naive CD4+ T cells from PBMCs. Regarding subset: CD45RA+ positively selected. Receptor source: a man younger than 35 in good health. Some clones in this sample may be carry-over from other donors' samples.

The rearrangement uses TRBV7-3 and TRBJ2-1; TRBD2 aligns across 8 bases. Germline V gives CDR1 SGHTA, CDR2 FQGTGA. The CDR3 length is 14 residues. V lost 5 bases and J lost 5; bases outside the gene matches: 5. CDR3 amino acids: CASSREGSNNEQFF. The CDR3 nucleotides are TGTGCCAGCAGCCGGGAGGGGTCTAACAATGAGCAGTTCTTC.

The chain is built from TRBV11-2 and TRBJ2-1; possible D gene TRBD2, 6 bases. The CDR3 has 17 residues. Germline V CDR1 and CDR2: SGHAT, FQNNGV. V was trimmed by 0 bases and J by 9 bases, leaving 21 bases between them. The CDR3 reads CASSLDLGGIESGEQFF. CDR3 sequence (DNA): TGTGCCAGCAGCTTAGATTTAGGCGGGATCGAGAGCGGTGAGCAGTTCTTC. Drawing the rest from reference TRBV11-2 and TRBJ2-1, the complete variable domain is EAGVAQSPRYKIIEKRQSVAFWCNPISGHATLYWYQQILGQGPKLLIQFQNNGVVDDSQLPKDRFSAERLKGVDSTLKIQPAKLEDSAVYLCASSLDLGGIESGEQFFGPGTRLTVL.

The CDR3: CASSLAGVAGGQETQYF. The CDR3 DNA reads TGCGCCAGCAGCTTGGCCGGGGTAGCGGGAGGGCAAGAGACCCAGTACTTC. The rearrangement joins TRBV5-1 to TRBJ2-5, with 11 bases identical to TRBD2. The CDR3 sequence is 17 residues long. V lost 0 bases to trimming and J lost 2 bases; unmatched junction nucleotides: 6. Germline CDR1 SGHRS, CDR2 YFSETQ.

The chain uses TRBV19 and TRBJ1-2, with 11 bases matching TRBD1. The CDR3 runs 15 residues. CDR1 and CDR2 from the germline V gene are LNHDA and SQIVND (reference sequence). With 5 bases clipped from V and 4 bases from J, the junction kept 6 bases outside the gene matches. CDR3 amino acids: CASSLGTGGLYGYTF. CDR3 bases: TGTGCCAGTAGTTTAGGGACAGGGGGACTCTATGGCTACACCTTC.

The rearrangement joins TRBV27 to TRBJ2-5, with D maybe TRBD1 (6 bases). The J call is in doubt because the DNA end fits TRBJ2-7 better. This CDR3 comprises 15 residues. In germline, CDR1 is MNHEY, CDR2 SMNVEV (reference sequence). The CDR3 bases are TGTGCCAGCAGCGAGCCAGGGGCCATCTCCTACGAGCAGTACTTC. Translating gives CASSEPGAISYEQYF.

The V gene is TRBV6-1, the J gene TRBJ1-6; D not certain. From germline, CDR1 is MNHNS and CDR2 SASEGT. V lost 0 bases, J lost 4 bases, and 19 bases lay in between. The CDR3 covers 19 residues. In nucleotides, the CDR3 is TGTGCCAGCAGTGAAGCGCAAGTCCTTCTGGATTCTTATAATTCACCCCTCCACTTT. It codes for CASSEAQVLLDSYNSPLHF.

CDR3 DNA: TGTGCCAGCAGCTTATGGGACGGTGGAAATGAAAAACTGTTTTTT. Its protein product is CASSLWDGGNEKLFF. The chain recombines TRBV7-9 with TRBJ1-4; weak D call: TRBD1 (5 bases). Germline CDR1 is SEHNR and CDR2 is FQNEAQ (reference sequence). CDR3 size: 15 residues. Trimming took 2 bases from V and 5 from J, leaving 12 bases between them.

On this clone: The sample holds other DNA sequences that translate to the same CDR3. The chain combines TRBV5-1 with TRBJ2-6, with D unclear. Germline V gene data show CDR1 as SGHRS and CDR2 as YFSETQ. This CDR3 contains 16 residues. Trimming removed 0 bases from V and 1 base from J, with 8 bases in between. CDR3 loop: CASSLGSSSGANVLTF. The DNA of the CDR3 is TGCGCCAGCAGCTTGGGTTCGAGTTCTGGGGCCAACGTCCTGACTTTC.

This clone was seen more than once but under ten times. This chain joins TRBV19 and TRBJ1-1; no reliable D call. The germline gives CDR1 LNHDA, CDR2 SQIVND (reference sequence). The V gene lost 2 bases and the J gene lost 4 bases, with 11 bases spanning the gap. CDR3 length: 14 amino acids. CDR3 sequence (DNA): TGTGCCAGTAGTATATGGGGTTCGGGCACTGAAGCTTTCTTT. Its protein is CASSIWGSGTEAFF.

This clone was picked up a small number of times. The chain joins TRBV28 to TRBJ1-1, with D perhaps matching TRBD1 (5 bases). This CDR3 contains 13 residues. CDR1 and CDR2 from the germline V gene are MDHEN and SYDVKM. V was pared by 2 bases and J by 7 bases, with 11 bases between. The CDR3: CASSLEWGGEAFF. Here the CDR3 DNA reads TGTGCCAGCAGTTTAGAATGGGGCGGTGAAGCTTTCTTT.